These T cell receptor beta chains were read from a single sample in a study of cytomegalovirus exposure and HLA in healthy donors. Produced via immunoSEQ multiplex PCR; TCRdb's table is partial and in-frame only. This sample has about 140,000 clones, with more than 55% found just once. Specimen: PBMCs. The receptor source for this set is a woman aged 55-69 years in good health and CMV-seronegative. Each CDR3 is given with its conserved first and last residue. The D gene is left open where the match is weak. Not all rows give a size; the values are once, few, many and, for expanded clones, a class.

. | TRBJ1-1 | . | TRBV21-1 | TGTGCCAGCAGCAAAGCCTCAGGAACTGAAGCTTTCTTT | CASSKASGTEAFF
TRBD1 | TRBJ1-2 | . | TRBV7-9 | TGTTCCAGCAGCCTCGCAGGGGGAAGATACACCTTC | CSSSLAGGRYTF
TRBD1 | TRBJ1-1 | . | TRBV6-5 | TGTGCCAGTTACCTAACAGGGGCGAACACTGAAGCTTTCTTT | CASYLTGANTEAFF
TRBD1 | TRBJ1-2 | few | TRBV5-1 | TGCGCCAGCAGCTTGTCCGGGACAGGGGGGGGCTACACCTTC | CASSLSGTGGGYTF
. | TRBJ2-2 | . | TRBV19 | TGTGCCAGTAGTATGGGGCTCAAGAACACCGGGGAGCTGTTTTTT | CASSMGLKNTGELFF
TRBD1 | TRBJ1-4 | . | TRBV2 | TGTGCCAGCAGCTACCTGGACAGGGTGGAGGAAAAACTGTTTTTT | CASSYLDRVEEKLFF
. | TRBJ1-6 | . | TRBV9 | TGTGCCAGCAGCGTTGTTGACCGGGGGTCACCCCTCCACTTT | CASSVVDRGSPLHF
. | TRBJ2-5 | . | TRBV7-2 | TGTGCCAGCAGCTTGCGGGGCCAAGAGACCCAGTACTTC | CASSLRGQETQYF
. | TRBJ2-4 | . | TRBV11-1 | TGTGCCAGCAGCCATACAGGGACCAAAAACATTCAGTACTTC | CASSHTGTKNIQYF
. | TRBJ1-1 | . | TRBV9 | TGTGCCAGCAGCCCGAGAGGACACCGTAGTGATAACGGAGCTTTCTTT | CASSPRGHRSDNGAFF
. | TRBJ2-5 | . | TRBV21-1 | TGTGCCAGCAGCACACCAAAGTCGGGATTCCAAGAGACCCAGTACTTC | CASSTPKSGFQETQYF
. | TRBJ1-2 | few | TRBV5-1 | TGCGCCAGCAGCTTTGGCGGCGTTGGCAGGGGCCATGGCTACACCTTC | CASSFGGVGRGHGYTF
. | TRBJ1-5 | . | TRBV9 | TGTGCCAGCAGCCCGCGACAGGCCCTTGGGCCCCAGCATTTT | CASSPRQALGPQHF
TRBD1 | TRBJ2-2 | . | TRBV5-1 | TGCGCCAGCAGCATACAGGGGGCCACCGGGGAGCTGTTTTTT | CASSIQGATGELFF
. | TRBJ2-3 | once | TRBV27 | TGTGCCAGCAGTCCCCGACAGACAGATACGCAGTATTTT | CASSPRQTDTQYF
TRBD2 | TRBJ2-1 | . | TRBV9 | TGTGCCAGCAGCGTAGCAGCTAGCGGGATAATGGGTGAGCAGTTCTTC | CASSVAASGIMGEQFF
. | TRBJ2-1 | . | TRBV9 | TGTGCCAGCAGCGAACGGCTAGGATCCAGCTCCTACAATGAGCAGTTCTTC | CASSERLGSSSYNEQFF
TRBD1 | TRBJ2-1 | . | TRBV19 | TGTGCCAGTAGTATAAGGGGGCAAGGGTTGAGCTCCTACAATGAGCAGTTCTTC | CASSIRGQGLSSYNEQFF
TRBD2 | TRBJ2-5 | once | TRBV10-3 | TGTGCCATCAGTGTAGCGGGGGGGACGCAAGAGACCCAGTACTTC | CAISVAGGTQETQYF
. | TRBJ2-1 | once | TRBV5-4 | TGTGCCAGCAGCGCGGACAGTTTGCGCAATGAGCAGTTCTTC | CASSADSLRNEQFF
. | TRBJ1-1 | once | TRBV5-5 | TGTGCCAGCAGCTTCGGGATTACAACTGAAGCTTTCTTT | CASSFGITTEAFF
TRBD1 | TRBJ1-1 | few | TRBV7-2 | TGTGCCAGCAGCTTAGGCCCGGGACAGTGGAACACTGAAGCTTTCTTT | CASSLGPGQWNTEAFF
TRBD2 | TRBJ2-3 | . | TRBV9 | TGTGCCAGCAGCGGGTGGTGGGGGGGGAACACAGATACGCAGTATTTT | CASSGWWGGNTDTQYF
. | TRBJ1-1 | few | TRBV5-6 | TGTGCCAGCAGCTTGCAGGGCACTGAAGCTTTCTTT | CASSLQGTEAFF
. | TRBJ1-2 | . | TRBV5-4 | TGTGCCAGCAGCTTGCCGCACAGTACTGGCTACACCTTC | CASSLPHSTGYTF
TRBD1 | TRBJ1-2 | . | TRBV4-3 | TGCGCCAGCAGCCAAGAAGGGGGCTCCTTCGATGGCTACACCTTC | CASSQEGGSFDGYTF
TRBD1 | TRBJ1-1 | once | TRBV19 | TGTGCCAGTAGTATGAGGGCAGGGGGGCTAGGACGGAACACTGAAGCTTTCTTT | CASSMRAGGLGRNTEAFF
TRBD2 | TRBJ2-1 | . | TRBV10-3 | TGTGCCATCAGTGACCAAACTAGCGGGGGGAAGGGTGAGCAGTTCTTC | CAISDQTSGGKGEQFF
TRBD1 | TRBJ1-1 | . | TRBV19 | TGTGCCAGTAGAATACAGGGGGCTGCCACTGAAGCTTTCTTT | CASRIQGAATEAFF
. | TRBJ2-4 | few | TRBV29-1 | TGCAGCGTAACCGAGGGAACCAAAAACATTCAGTACTTC | CSVTEGTKNIQYF
. | TRBJ1-2 | . | TRBV19 | TGTGCCAGTAGCCGGTATGTCCAGGGAAACTATGGCTACACCTTC | CASSRYVQGNYGYTF
. | TRBJ2-3 | . | TRBV6-6 | TGTGCCAGCAGTGGACCTAGCGAACGCACAGATACGCAGTATTTT | CASSGPSERTDTQYF
. | TRBJ1-2 | . | TRBV2 | TGTGCCAGCAGTGAAAACGGGTACTATGGCTACACCTTC | CASSENGYYGYTF
. | TRBJ2-1 | . | TRBV12-2 | TGTGCAAGTCGCTTAGATCCGCCCCCGTTCACAGATAAACGTACCTACAATGAGCAGTTCTTC | CASRLDPPPFTDKRTYNEQFF
. | TRBJ2-6 | . | TRBV7-2 | TGTGCCAGCAGCTTAGTAACGGGGTGGGGCTCTGGGGCCAACGTCCTGACTTTC | CASSLVTGWGSGANVLTF
TRBD1 | TRBJ1-6 | . | TRBV4-1 | TGCGCCAGCGGGCTCGGGACAGCGCGGGGACACCTCCACTTT | CASGLGTARGHLHF
. | TRBJ1-6 | . | TRBV19 | TGTGCCAGTAGTATCGGGGGGAGCTCCTATAATTCACCCCTCCACTTT | CASSIGGSSYNSPLHF
TRBD1 | TRBJ2-4 | . | TRBV5-1 | TGCGCCAGCAGCCTTGGGACAGGGGAAACCAAAAACATTCAGTACTTC | CASSLGTGETKNIQYF
. | TRBJ2-1 | . | TRBV12-2 | TGTGCAAGTCGACCGGGACTAGCTTCCTACAATGAGCAGTTCTTC | CASRPGLASYNEQFF
TRBD2 | TRBJ2-7 | . | TRBV28 | TGTGCCAGCAGTATGGCGGGAGGGCCGCTCGAGCAGTACTTC | CASSMAGGPLEQYF